These 15 T cell receptor beta chains share one sample of origin, sequenced in a study of T-cell memory formation after mild COVID-19. TCRdb re-called the 5' RACE reads through MiXCR, storing one row per CDR3 protein. Counted here are under 300,000 distinct CDR3 sequences, approximately 19% occurring once; the ten biggest clones make up more than 20%. The sequenced material came from PBMCs or a T cell subset sorted from them (not recorded which). The receptors derive from a man aged 18 to 30 who had mild COVID-19 (a few samples of this study predate the infection). Cell type and time point are not known.

This chain connects TRBV28 to TRBJ2-7; the D is unclear. This CDR3 spans 14 amino acids. V was cut by 5 bases and J by 3 bases, with 14 bases left in between. The germline gives CDR1 MDHEN, CDR2 SYDVKM. The CDR3 is CASSPPEPVYEQYV. Here the CDR3 DNA reads TGTGCCAGCAGTCCCCCAGAGCCGGTCTACGAGCAGTACGTC.

J is TRBJ2-5 and V is TRBV12-3 or TRBV12-4; 8 nucleotides match TRBD2. The V gene end was trimmed by 6 bases and the J gene end by 5 bases; junction bases not matched to a gene: 11. CDR3 size: 15 residues. CDR3 sequence reads: CASRGKRGSWETQYF. CDR3 sequence (DNA): TGTGCCAGCAGGGGGAAGCGGGGGAGCTGGGAGACCCAGTACTTC.

The chain joins TRBV7-2 to TRBJ1-2; D perhaps matches TRBD1 (5 bases). The CDR3 has 15 residues. The V gene's germline CDR1 is SGHTA and CDR2 FQGNSA. Trimming left V 2 bases short and J 1 base short, with 11 bases between. The CDR3 nucleotides are TGTGCCAGCAGCTTACCGGGACGAAGTAACTATGGCTACACCTTC. It translates to CASSLPGRSNYGYTF. Supplemented by reference TRBV7-2 and TRBJ1-2, the full variable domain reads GAGVSQSPSNKVTEKGKDVELRCDPISGHTALYWYRQSLGQGLEFLIYFQGNSAPDKSGLPSDRFSAERTGGSVSTLTIQRTQQEDSAVYLCASSLPGRSNYGYTFGSGTRLTVV.

The V gene is TRBV7-2, the J gene TRBJ1-5; 7 nucleotides align to TRBD1. This CDR3 spans 16 amino acids. The V gene end was trimmed by 1 base and the J gene end by 2 bases; junction bases not matched to a gene: 5. Germline-derived CDR1 and CDR2 are SGHTA and FQGNSA. The CDR3 nucleotides read TGTGCCAGCAGCTTAGGGGACAGATTAGGCAATCAGCCCCAGCATTTT. Its translation is CASSLGDRLGNQPQHF.

The chain is built from TRBV27 and TRBJ2-7; D may be TRBD1 or TRBD2 (6 bases each). The CDR3 totals 19 residues. The ends were cut back, 2 bases at V and 3 bases at J, with 26 bases in the middle. Germline loops: CDR1 MNHEY, CDR2 SMNVEV (reference sequence). In DNA form, the CDR3 reads TGTGCCAGCAGTTTAAAGCCGTCCGCGATGGGGGGACACTTCTACGAGCAGTACTTC. This sequence encodes CASSLKPSAMGGHFYEQYF.

This clonotype was counted ten times or more. The J gene is TRBJ2-3, the V gene TRBV20-1, with D possibly being TRBD1 (5 bases). This CDR3 spans 16 amino acids. The ends were cut back, 0 bases at V and 6 bases at J, with 19 bases in the middle. The germline V gene encodes CDR1 DFQATT and CDR2 SNEGSKA (reference sequence). The CDR3 DNA reads TGCAGTGCTAGAGATCAGGCAGGGTTGGAAGTGGATACGCAGTATTTT. It codes for CSARDQAGLEVDTQYF.

The genes are TRBV7-8 and TRBJ2-5; D gene unclear. V was cut by 5 bases and J by 7 bases, with 11 bases left in between. The CDR3 length is 12 residues. Germline CDR1 SGHVS, CDR2 FQNEAQ. The CDR3 bases are TGTGCCAGCAGCACGCTACGAGGGACCCAGTACTTC. This encodes CASSTLRGTQYF.

This clonotype was seen only a few times. This sequence joins TRBV18 and TRBJ1-2; TRBD1 might be the D (5 bases). The CDR3 spans 15 residues. Trimming cost V 3 bases and J 3 bases, with 14 bases left between them. In germline, CDR1 is KGHSH, CDR2 LQKENI. The CDR3 sequence is CASSPSDRPYYGYTF. The CDR3 DNA follows: TGTGCCAGCTCACCGAGTGACAGACCCTACTATGGCTACACCTTC.

This clonotype was observed a few times. The chain has TRBV7-2 and TRBJ1-5; tentatively, D is TRBD1 (5 bases). This CDR3 contains 13 residues. Deletions cut 4 bases from V and 7 bases from J, with 11 bases between. Germline V CDR1 and CDR2: SGHTA, FQGNSA. CDR3 sequence (DNA): TGTGCCAGCAGCTACGGGGGGGAGCAGCCCCAGCATTTT. Translation: CASSYGGEQPQHF.

This clonotype occurred a few times. The V and J genes are TRBV5-4 and TRBJ2-5; possibly TRBD1 for D (5 bases). V lost 0 bases and J lost 10, with 16 bases in between. Looked up from germline, CDR1 is SGHNT and CDR2 is YYREEE (reference sequence). The CDR3 extends over 14 amino acids. The chain's CDR3 is CASSLDQGARDQYF. Written as DNA, the CDR3 is TGTGCCAGCAGCTTGGACCAGGGCGCAAGAGACCAGTACTTC.

V is TRBV11-2 and J is TRBJ2-3, with D hard to call. The CDR3 totals 13 residues. V gave up 4 bases and J gave up 6 bases, with 11 bases separating them. Germline loops: CDR1 SGHAT, CDR2 FQNNGV. The CDR3 sequence: CASSWWGGDTQYF. The CDR3 DNA reads TGTGCCAGCAGCTGGTGGGGTGGTGATACGCAGTATTTT.

This clonotype was counted a few times. The genes are TRBV6-2 or TRBV6-3 and TRBJ1-6; the match to TRBD1 covers 11 bases. V trimming: 0 bases; J trimming: 9 bases; junction bases outside the gene matches: 13. Looked up from germline, CDR1 is MNHEY and CDR2 is SVGEGT. This CDR3 spans 19 amino acids. CDR3 loop: CASSYSIARTGGRGSPLHF. The CDR3 DNA sequence: TGTGCCAGCAGTTACTCGATTGCCCGGACAGGGGGCCGGGGTTCACCCCTCCACTTT.

This clonotype was recorded at least ten times. This chain links TRBV4-2 with TRBJ1-5; the match to TRBD1 covers 7 bases. The CDR3 has 15 amino acids. V gave up 5 bases and J gave up 1 base; unmatched junction bases: 5. Germline V gene sequence: CDR1 LGHNA, CDR2 YNFKEQ. The CDR3 loop is CASSGRGQSNQPQHF. CDR3 in DNA: TGTGCCAGCAGCGGAAGGGGACAGAGCAATCAGCCCCAGCATTTT.

This clonotype turned up a few times. The rearrangement uses TRBV27 and TRBJ2-7; D is possibly TRBD2 (5 bases). The V end was cut by 11 bases, the J end by 7 bases, with 12 bases between. Germline CDR1 and CDR2: MNHEY and SMNVEV (reference sequence). There are 10 residues in the CDR3. The CDR3 is CASPSGEQYV. In DNA form, the CDR3 reads TGTGCCTCGCCTTCGGGGGAGCAGTACGTC.

In its sample, this clonotype was seen a few times. This chain joins TRBV7-2 and TRBJ2-5; D gene ambiguous. The V gene's germline CDR1 is SGHTA and CDR2 FQGNSA. The V gene lost 1 base and the J gene lost 0 bases, with 3 bases spanning the gap. This CDR3 is built from 13 residues. Here the CDR3 DNA reads TGTGCCAGCAGCTTAGTGTACCAAGAGACCCAGTACTTC. Translating it yields CASSLVYQETQYF. The variable domain in full, with the rest retrieved from reference TRBV7-2 and TRBJ2-5, is GAGVSQSPSNKVTEKGKDVELRCDPISGHTALYWYRQSLGQGLEFLIYFQGNSAPDKSGLPSDRFSAERTGGSVSTLTIQRTQQEDSAVYLCASSLVYQETQYFGPGTRLLVL.